One and the same sample provided the 8 T cell receptor beta chains below, sequenced in a study of blood T cell repertoires in COVID-19. Sequencing used immunoSEQ multiplex PCR; TCRdb keeps in-frame clones, though not all of them. The table has a few hundred thousand clones, nearly 90% seen once. Specimen: peripheral blood. Receptor source: a woman in her thirties or forties who had recovered from COVID-19.

The chain joins TRBV30 to TRBJ2-7, with D possibly matching TRBD2 (6 bases). The CDR3 covers 16 residues. V was trimmed by 0 bases and J by 7 bases, leaving 22 bases between them. Per germline, CDR1 GTSNPN and CDR2 SVGIG (reference sequence). The CDR3 nucleotides are TGTGCCTGGAGTGTAATAGGGAGGAGCCTTGTGCGAGAGCAGTACTTC. It translates to CAWSVIGRSLVREQYF.

This clone was seen a handful of times. The chain recombines TRBV5-1 with TRBJ2-5; 8 nucleotides agree with TRBD2. The CDR3 spans 16 residues. The germline CDR1 and CDR2 sequences are SGHRS and YFSETQ. V dropped 0 bases and J dropped 3; count of bases not matched to a gene: 7. The chain's CDR3 is CASSLDPTSDKETQYF. The CDR3 nucleotides are TGCGCCAGCAGCTTGGACCCGACTAGCGATAAAGAGACCCAGTACTTC. The full variable domain, with the rest looked up from reference TRBV5-1 and TRBJ2-5, is KAGVTQTPRYLIKTRGQQVTLSCSPISGHRSVSWYQQTPGQGLQFLFEYFSETQRNKGNFPGRFSGRQFSNSRSEMNVSTLELGDSALYLCASSLDPTSDKETQYFGPGTRLLVL.

The chain recombines TRBV7-9 with TRBJ2-1; TRBD1 agrees at 7 bases. With 3 bases clipped from V and 4 bases from J, the junction kept 9 bases outside the gene matches. CDR3 length: 16 amino acids. Per germline, CDR1 SEHNR and CDR2 FQNEAQ (reference sequence). In DNA, the CDR3 is TGTGCCAGCAGCTTCTTCCGACAGGGTACTTACAATGAGCAGTTCTTC. Amino acid sequence: CASSFFRQGTYNEQFF.

This chain uses TRBV6-5 with TRBJ2-3; 9 positions match TRBD2. The CDR3 has 15 residues. J gave up 1 base and V 7 bases, and 6 bases lay outside the gene matches. Germline V gene data show CDR1 as MNHEY and CDR2 as SVGAGI. The CDR3 is CASTISGGRTDTQYF. CDR3 bases: TGTGCCAGCACCATTAGCGGGGGACGCACAGATACGCAGTATTTT.

The V gene is TRBV5-1, the J gene TRBJ2-3, with 7 nucleotides matching TRBD1. CDR1 and CDR2 from the germline V gene are SGHRS and YFSETQ. Trimming at V came to 7 bases and at J to 2 bases, leaving 10 bases not matched to a gene. The CDR3 sequence is 15 residues long. The CDR3 DNA is TGCGCCAGCGGGCATACCAGGGGGAACACAGATACGCAGTATTTT. This sequence encodes CASGHTRGNTDTQYF.

CDR3 loop: CASSQGTGLSSYNEQFF. The CDR3 bases are TGTGCCAGCAGCCAAGGGACAGGGCTTTCCTCCTACAATGAGCAGTTCTTC. The chain employs TRBV3-1 (or the pseudogene TRBV3-2) and TRBJ2-1; TRBD1 agrees at 8 bases. The V gene's germline CDR1 is LGHDT and CDR2 YNNKEL (reference sequence). CDR3 length: 17 amino acids. V trimming: 1 base; J trimming: 0 bases; junction bases outside the gene matches: 5.

The genes are TRBV5-5 and TRBJ2-1; D may be TRBD2 (6 bases). This CDR3 has 13 amino acids. Germline assignment: CDR1 SGHKS and CDR2 YYEKEE (reference sequence). V was clipped by 0 bases and J by 14 bases, with 15 bases between them. CDR3 protein: CASSLVSGDEKFF. Here the CDR3 DNA reads TGTGCCAGCAGCTTGGTTTCGGGGGACGAAAAGTTCTTC.

The chain employs TRBV3-1 (or the pseudogene TRBV3-2) and TRBJ1-1; D not certain. The CDR3 runs 15 residues. The ends were cut back, 3 bases at V and 1 base at J, with 12 bases in the middle. The germline gives CDR1 LGHDT, CDR2 YNNKEL (reference sequence). Written as DNA, the CDR3 is TGTGCCAGCAGCCATGGTCCGGGAACGAACACTGAAGCTTTCTTT. Protein sequence: CASSHGPGTNTEAFF.